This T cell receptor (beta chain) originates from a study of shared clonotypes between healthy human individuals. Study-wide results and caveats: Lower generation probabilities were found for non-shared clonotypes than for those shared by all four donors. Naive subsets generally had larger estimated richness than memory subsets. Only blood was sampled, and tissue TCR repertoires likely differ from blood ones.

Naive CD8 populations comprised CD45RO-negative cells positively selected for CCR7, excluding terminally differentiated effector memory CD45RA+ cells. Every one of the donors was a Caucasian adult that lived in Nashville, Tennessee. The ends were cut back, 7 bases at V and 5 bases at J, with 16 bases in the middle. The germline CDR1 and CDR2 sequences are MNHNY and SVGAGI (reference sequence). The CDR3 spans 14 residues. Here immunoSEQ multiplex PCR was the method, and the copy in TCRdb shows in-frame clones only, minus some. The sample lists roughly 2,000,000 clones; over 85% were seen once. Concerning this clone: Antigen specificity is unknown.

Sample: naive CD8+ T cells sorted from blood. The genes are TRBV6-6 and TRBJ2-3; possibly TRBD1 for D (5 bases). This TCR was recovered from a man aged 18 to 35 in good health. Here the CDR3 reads CASTPAQGIDTQYF. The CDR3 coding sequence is TGTGCCAGCACTCCGGCGCAGGGTATAGATACGCAGTATTTT.